The 18 T cell receptor beta chains listed next were all sequenced from one sample in a study of pediatric ulcerative colitis. Produced via immunoSEQ multiplex PCR; TCRdb's table is partial and in-frame only. The table lists about 36,000 clones, over 65% of them singletons. Material: blood. These receptors were obtained from a girl aged 10 to 17 with moderate ulcerative colitis.

The chain joins TRBV28 to TRBJ1-4; D is uncertain. Germline assignment: CDR1 MDHEN and CDR2 SYDVKM. This CDR3 comprises 16 residues. Trimming stripped 2 bases from V and 4 bases from J, with 14 bases between. The CDR3 region has the DNA TGTGCCAGCAGTTTAGGAGGCGGTCAGATTAATGAAAAACTGTTTTTT. Protein product: CASSLGGGQINEKLFF.

This chain joins TRBV4-1 and TRBJ1-1; 7 positions match TRBD1. CDR3 length equals 16 residues. The germline V gene has CDR1 MGHRA and CDR2 YSYEKL. Trimming took 1 base from V and 0 from J; bases not matched to a gene: 5. This chain's CDR3 is CASSQVLQGMNTEAFF. DNA for the CDR3: TGCGCCAGCAGCCAAGTACTACAGGGGATGAACACTGAAGCTTTCTTT.

The V gene is TRBV19, the J gene TRBJ1-1; D perhaps matches TRBD1 (5 bases). Trimming pared 4 bases from V and 1 base from J, leaving 7 bases between. The CDR3 runs 13 residues. CDR1 is LNHDA and CDR2 is SQIVND in the germline V gene (reference sequence). The CDR3 region has the DNA TGTGCCAGTAGTACCCAGGGGAACACTGAAGCTTTCTTT. Translation: CASSTQGNTEAFF.

The V and J genes are TRBV5-1 and TRBJ2-3, with 11 bases that match TRBD1. The CDR3 runs to 16 residues. CDR1 SGHRS and CDR2 YFSETQ come from the germline V gene. Trimming cost V 2 bases and J 7 bases; bases outside gene matches: 9. The chain's CDR3 is CASSFPRDRGLNTQYF. CDR3 bases: TGCGCCAGCAGCTTTCCTCGGGACAGGGGGTTAAATACGCAGTATTTT.

This clone came up a few times. The CDR3 DNA sequence: TGCAGTGCTCCCACCTATGGCTACACCTTC. Translation gives CSAPTYGYTF. The chain links TRBV20-1 to TRBJ1-2; no firm D call. Per the germline V gene, CDR1 is DFQATT and CDR2 is SNEGSKA (reference sequence). This CDR3 has 10 residues. V was pared by 5 bases and J by 4 bases, with 5 bases between.

This clone was detected only once. The genes are TRBV29-1 and TRBJ2-5; the match to TRBD2 covers 12 bases. Germline loops: CDR1 SQVTM, CDR2 ANQGSEA. After removal of 3 bases from V and 9 bases from J, the junction contained 8 bases not matched to a gene. The length of the CDR3 is 14 residues. CDR3 residues: CSVDPSTSGGSQYF. The CDR3, as DNA: TGCAGCGTTGACCCCAGCACTAGCGGGGGGTCCCAGTACTTC.

V usage is TRBV30 and J usage is TRBJ2-7, with D perhaps TRBD1 (6 bases). With 2 bases removed from V and 6 bases from J, the gap between germline ends came to 14 bases. This CDR3 is 13 amino acids long. Germline V gene data show CDR1 as GTSNPN and CDR2 as SVGIG (reference sequence). The CDR3 region is CAWSKRQESEQYF. The CDR3 coding sequence is TGTGCCTGGAGTAAGAGACAGGAGAGCGAGCAGTACTTC.

The chain uses TRBV9 and TRBJ1-4; a possible D gene is TRBD1 (6 bases). Trimming removed 3 bases from V and 8 bases from J, with 20 bases in between. CDR3 length: 16 amino acids. Looked up from germline, CDR1 is SGDLS and CDR2 is YYNGEE. This chain's CDR3 is CASSAGGHPPSEKLFF. DNA of the CDR3: TGTGCCAGCAGCGCCGGGGGACACCCTCCTTCGGAAAAACTGTTTTTT.

This sequence joins TRBV30 and TRBJ2-1; possible D gene TRBD1, 6 bases. Germline values: CDR1 GTSNPN, CDR2 SVGIG (reference sequence). The CDR3 has 14 residues. The V end lost 0 bases, the J end lost 5 bases, and 11 bases lay between the germline ends. The CDR3: CAWSVDRMDNEQFF. CDR3 sequence (DNA): TGTGCCTGGAGTGTCGACAGGATGGACAATGAGCAGTTCTTC. Variable domain in full (rest from reference TRBV30 and TRBJ2-1): SQTIHQWPATLVQPVGSPLSLECTVEGTSNPNLYWYRQAAGRGLQLLFYSVGIGQISSEVPQNLSASRPQDRQFILSSKKLLLSDSGFYLCAWSVDRMDNEQFFGPGTRLTVL.

The chain links TRBV5-1 to TRBJ2-5; tentative D call: TRBD1 (6 bases). The CDR3 length is 15 residues. Germline V gene lookup returns CDR1 SGHRS and CDR2 YFSETQ. Trimming took 0 bases from V and 5 from J, leaving 14 bases between them. As DNA, the CDR3 is TGCGCCAGCAGCTTGGTTGCAGGGGAAATCGAGACCCAGTACTTC. As protein: CASSLVAGEIETQYF.

In this sample, this clone turned up once. The chain joins TRBV29-1 to TRBJ2-1; 11 bases are a match to TRBD2. From germline, CDR1 is SQVTM and CDR2 ANQGSEA. After removal of 4 bases from V and 0 bases from J, the junction contained 2 bases not matched to a gene. The CDR3 spans 15 residues. The CDR3, as DNA: TGCAGCGTTGGGGGACTAGCGGACTCCTACAATGAGCAGTTCTTC. Its translation: CSVGGLADSYNEQFF.

This clone was detected only once. The CDR3 bases are TGTGCCAGCAGCTCCTCAGGGGGAGATACGCAGTATTTT. The encoded protein is CASSSSGGDTQYF. The rearrangement links TRBV11-3 to TRBJ2-3; 7 bases map to TRBD1. Germline loops: CDR1 SGHNT, CDR2 YENEEA. The CDR3 covers 13 residues. V gave up 4 bases and J gave up 5 bases; unmatched junction bases: 3.

The CDR3 spells CASSHRDQPQHF. CDR3 coding DNA: TGTGCCAGCAGCCATAGGGATCAGCCCCAGCATTTT. This rearrangement joins TRBV5-8 to TRBJ1-5, with no clear D. Germline CDR1 and CDR2: SGHTS and YDEGEE. The CDR3 runs 12 residues. The ends were cut back, 4 bases at V and 5 bases at J, with 7 bases in the middle.

The chain links TRBV6-5 to TRBJ2-2, with D possibly TRBD1 on 5 matching bases. V shed 0 bases and J shed 4 bases, with 9 bases lying between them. CDR1 is MNHEY and CDR2 is SVGAGI in the germline V gene. This CDR3 is built from 15 residues. The CDR3 protein is CASSYSGHITGELFF. The CDR3 DNA reads as TGTGCCAGCAGTTACTCGGGGCATATCACCGGGGAGCTGTTTTTT.

CDR3 protein: CASSAPSDRDDEQYF. The DNA for the CDR3 is TGTGCCAGCAGCGCTCCATCGGACAGGGACGACGAGCAGTACTTC. The chain is built from TRBV7-6 and TRBJ2-5; 8 bases map to TRBD1. TRBJ2-7 matches the DNA end more closely, so the J call is doubtful. The germline V gene encodes CDR1 SGHVS and CDR2 FNYEAQ. The CDR3 consists of 15 residues.

The chain couples TRBV28 to TRBJ1-1, with D hard to call. This CDR3 region has 12 residues. Germline V gene lookup returns CDR1 MDHEN and CDR2 SYDVKM. Trimming removed 8 bases at V and 7 bases at J, with 14 bases between. The CDR3 loop is CASRPLGIEAFF. The CDR3 bases are TGTGCCAGCCGCCCGCTGGGGATTGAAGCTTTCTTT.

The gene calls are TRBV6-1 and TRBJ2-7; D not resolved. The CDR3 consists of 12 residues. The germline V and J ends were trimmed by 2 bases and 3 bases, with 5 bases remaining between them. From germline, CDR1 is MNHNS and CDR2 SASEGT. The CDR3 here is CASSELGYEQYF. CDR3 bases: TGTGCCAGCAGTGAACTCGGCTACGAGCAGTACTTC.

The chain joins TRBV5-1 to TRBJ2-7; TRBD2 matches at 8 bases. The germline CDR1 and CDR2 sequences are SGHRS and YFSETQ. J gave up 0 bases and V 4 bases, and 6 bases lay outside the gene matches. The CDR3 contains 15 residues. The CDR3 sequence is CASSISGVDSYEQYF. CDR3 bases: TGCGCCAGCAGCATTAGCGGGGTGGACTCCTACGAGCAGTACTTC.